Included here is one T cell receptor (beta chain) sequence, with context. No antigen is known for it. Germline and junction disagree at one end, which may indicate a read error. Some clones are missing from TCRdb's copy, which holds only in-frame ones; the method was immunoSEQ multiplex PCR. The sample shows some 5,000 clones, roughly two thirds of them seen only once. The sample is drawn from a study of graft-versus-host responses after intestinal transplantation. Study at large: Grafts were multivisceral, liver-intestinal, or isolated intestinal.

The study, taken as a whole, reports: GvH clones appeared in recipient marrow, some first in ileum or blood. With peak circulating GvH clone levels came an association with early post-transplant HvG declines.

CDR1 is SEHNR and CDR2 is FQNEAQ in the germline V gene (reference sequence). The CDR3 contains 16 residues. The genes are TRBV7-9 and TRBJ2-6; D is possibly TRBD1 or TRBD2 (6 bases each). The starting material was PBMCs, obtained less than 550 days after intestinal transplant. The sequence was obtained from a human patient who received an intestinal transplant, so some T cells may come from the graft donor. The CDR3 nucleotides are TGTGCCAGCAGCTTAGTTAGGGGGGCTGGGGCCAACGCCCTGACTTTC. Translating gives CASSLVRGAGANALTF. The full variable domain, its missing parts supplied by reference TRBV7-9 and TRBJ2-6, is DTGVSQNPRHKITKRGQNVTFRCDPISEHNRLYWYRQTLGQGPEFLTYFQNEAQLEKSRLLSDRFSAERPKGSFSTLEIQRTEQGDSAMYLCASSLVRGAGANALTFGAGSRLTVL.